Each of the 29 T cell receptor beta chains below was sequenced from the same sample in a study of identical twins. TCRdb re-called the 5' RACE reads through MiXCR, storing one row per CDR3 protein. The sample contains 1.5 million to 2 million distinct CDR3 sequences, about 30% of which appear only once. The sample was cord blood. These receptors were collected from a newborn girl in good health.

The chain combines TRBV28 with TRBJ1-2; tentatively, D is TRBD1 (6 bases). Germline values: CDR1 MDHEN, CDR2 SYDVKM. This CDR3 has 15 residues. The V gene lost 6 bases and the J gene lost 4 bases, with 18 bases spanning the gap. CDR3 sequence: CASSDTDGQIYGYTF. CDR3 coding DNA: TGTGCCAGCAGCGACACCGATGGACAGATCTATGGCTACACCTTC.

This clonotype turned up a few times. The chain employs TRBV2 and TRBJ1-5; 10 bases match TRBD1. The germline gives CDR1 SNHLY, CDR2 FYNNEI. This CDR3 spans 17 amino acids. After removal of 7 bases from V and 0 bases from J, the junction contained 9 bases not matched to a gene. In nucleotides, the CDR3 is TGTGCCAGCAAGGAGACAGGGGGCGATTATAGCAATCAGCCCCAGCATTTT. Protein sequence: CASKETGGDYSNQPQHF.

This clonotype has only a few counts. The chain recombines TRBV4-1 with TRBJ2-3; no clear D. The CDR3 runs to 14 residues. With 1 base removed from V and 3 bases from J, the gap between germline ends came to 8 bases. Germline loops: CDR1 MGHRA, CDR2 YSYEKL. DNA of the CDR3: TGCGCCAGCAGCCAAGTAGCAGTTACAGATACGCAGTATTTT. Its translation: CASSQVAVTDTQYF.

This clonotype came up a few times. The chain combines TRBV29-1 with TRBJ2-7; TRBD2 matches at 14 bases. Germline V lookup: CDR1 SQVTM, CDR2 ANQGSEA. Trimming cost V 3 bases and J 2 bases; bases outside gene matches: 9. The CDR3 spans 17 residues. DNA of the CDR3: TGCAGCGTTGAGGGACTAGCGGGGGACCGGCCCCCCTACGAGCAGTACTTC. It is translated as CSVEGLAGDRPPYEQYF.

CDR3 coding DNA: TGTGCCAGCAGCGAGTTCGGGACTAGCGCTGAAAGCTCCTACGAGCAGTACTTC. Amino acids: CASSEFGTSAESSYEQYF. The chain uses TRBV7-9 and TRBJ2-7, with 10 positions matching TRBD2. Germline V gene lookup returns CDR1 SEHNR and CDR2 FQNEAQ (reference sequence). The CDR3 contains 18 residues. V dropped 5 bases and J dropped 0; count of bases not matched to a gene: 13.

This rearrangement joins TRBV7-2 to TRBJ1-5, with D maybe TRBD1 (5 bases). Germline CDR1 SGHTA, CDR2 FQGNSA. The CDR3 has 15 residues. Trimming pared 6 bases from V and 10 bases from J, leaving 22 bases between. CDR3 protein: CASSPGTPPNYPQHF. The CDR3 DNA reads as TGTGCCAGCAGTCCAGGGACGCCACCCAATTATCCCCAGCATTTT.

This clonotype was found many times. V and J are TRBV4-2 and TRBJ2-7; D not resolved. The CDR3 totals 15 residues. V was shortened by 0 bases and J by 1 base, with 10 bases between the two germline ends. From germline, CDR1 is LGHNA and CDR2 YNFKEQ. CDR3 sequence: CASSQEAGLSYEQYF. The CDR3 DNA sequence: TGTGCCAGCAGCCAAGAGGCAGGCCTTTCCTACGAGCAGTACTTC.

The chain joins TRBV30 to TRBJ1-5; D may be TRBD1 (6 bases). V was trimmed by 3 bases and J by 7 bases, leaving 13 bases between them. CDR3 size: 13 residues. The germline CDR1 and CDR2 sequences are GTSNPN and SVGIG (reference sequence). The CDR3 loop is CAWSRGQFQPQHF. The CDR3 nucleotides are TGTGCCTGGAGCCGAGGACAGTTCCAGCCCCAGCATTTT.

The chain carries TRBV18 and TRBJ1-4, with D perhaps TRBD1 (5 bases). The length of the CDR3 is 15 residues. The germline gives CDR1 KGHSH, CDR2 LQKENI. Trimming cost V 0 bases and J 6 bases, with 11 bases left between them. CDR3 coding DNA: TGTGCCAGCTCACCACCTCAGGGTGCTGATGAAAAACTGTTTTTT. It translates to CASSPPQGADEKLFF.

The chain is built from TRBV12-3 or TRBV12-4 and TRBJ2-7; D is ambiguous. The V and J ends lost 4 bases and 6 bases respectively, with 10 bases between them. The CDR3 covers 12 residues. This chain's CDR3 is CASSSGYREQYF. The DNA of the CDR3 is TGTGCCAGCAGTTCAGGTTATCGCGAGCAGTACTTC.

In this sample, this clonotype turned up a few times. At one end, the junction sequence differs from germline, possibly due to a read error. This rearrangement joins TRBV7-2 to TRBJ2-5; TRBD1 might be the D (6 bases). The J call is uncertain, as TRBJ2-7 better fits the DNA end. Germline loops: CDR1 SGHTA, CDR2 FQGNSA. The CDR3 consists of 13 residues. The CDR3 bases are TGTGTCAGCAGCCCCAGGGGTCCCTACGAGCAGTACTTC. Amino acid sequence: CVSSPRGPYEQYF.

This clonotype was observed a few times. The chain recombines TRBV14 with TRBJ2-3; a weak D match, TRBD2 (5 bases). CDR3 size: 15 residues. Germline values: CDR1 SGHDN, CDR2 FVKESK. V was cut by 1 base and J by 1 base, with 9 bases left in between. CDR3: CASSQVRGRTDTQYF. CDR3 DNA: TGTGCCAGCAGCCAAGTTCGGGGTCGCACAGATACGCAGTATTTT.

Remarks on this clonotype: One base away lies a much larger clone, so this may be a sequencing read error. The V gene is TRBV6-5, the J gene TRBJ2-7; no clear D. CDR1 and CDR2 (germline): MNHEY, SVGAGI. The CDR3 is 14 residues long. Deletions cut 0 bases from V and 5 bases from J, with 11 bases between. For the CDR3, the DNA is TGTGCCAGCAGTTACTCGGACGAGAGACACGAGCAGTACTTC. Protein product: CASSYSDERHEQYF.

The chain combines TRBV2 with TRBJ2-5; weak D call: TRBD2 (5 bases). Germline assignment: CDR1 SNHLY and CDR2 FYNNEI. V dropped 1 base and J dropped 5 bases, with 11 bases sitting between them. The CDR3 extends over 14 amino acids. The CDR3 protein is CASSEGSGSETQYF. The CDR3 bases are TGTGCCAGCAGTGAAGGCAGCGGATCTGAGACCCAGTACTTC.

This rearrangement joins TRBV14 to TRBJ2-1, with TRBD2 identical over 8 bases. The length of the CDR3 is 14 residues. Per the germline V gene, CDR1 is SGHDN and CDR2 is FVKESK. J gave up 13 bases and V 6 bases, and 14 bases lay outside the gene matches. The CDR3 bases are TGTGCCAGCAGAGCCGGACTAGCCCCCGCCCCACAGTTCTTC. Translated, it gives CASRAGLAPAPQFF.

This clonotype has only a few counts. The V call is TRBV6-5, the J call TRBJ1-2; D is ambiguous. Trimming took 7 bases from V and 2 from J, leaving 11 bases between them. Germline CDR1 is MNHEY and CDR2 is SVGAGI. This CDR3 is built from 13 residues. The CDR3: CASTSGPNYGYTF. As DNA, the CDR3 is TGTGCCAGCACCTCGGGCCCCAACTATGGCTACACCTTC.

In this sample, this clonotype turned up a few times. V gene TRBV2 combines with J gene TRBJ2-3; unclear D gene. V lost 4 bases and J 8 bases, leaving 7 bases between the germline ends. Germline V gene sequence: CDR1 SNHLY, CDR2 FYNNEI. The CDR3 is 11 amino acids. The CDR3 sequence: CASSALGTQYF. CDR3 bases: TGTGCCAGCAGTGCCCTTGGTACGCAGTATTTT.

The rearrangement joins TRBV20-1 to TRBJ2-7, with D perhaps TRBD1 or TRBD2 (5 bases each). The germline V and J ends were trimmed by 6 bases and 0 bases, with 12 bases remaining between them. This CDR3 comprises 13 residues. Germline V gives CDR1 DFQATT, CDR2 SNEGSKA (reference sequence). DNA for the CDR3: TGCAGTGCCGGGACCAGACGCTCCTACGAGCAGTACTTC. Translating gives CSAGTRRSYEQYF.

This clonotype was detected a few times. The chain employs TRBV5-1 and TRBJ1-2; 7 nucleotides match TRBD1. CDR3 length: 13 amino acids. The germline V gene has CDR1 SGHRS and CDR2 YFSETQ. The junction had 5 bases not matched to a gene; V was cut back by 1 base and J by 8 bases. The CDR3 nucleotides read TGCGCCAGCAGCTTGACAGGGGAAAGGGGCTACACCTTC. It translates to CASSLTGERGYTF.

The genes are TRBV20-1 and TRBJ1-5, with D possibly TRBD1 on 6 matching bases. Germline CDR1 is DFQATT and CDR2 is SNEGSKA (reference sequence). Trimming shortened V by 1 base and J by 6 bases, and 13 bases separated the two germline ends. The CDR3 has 14 residues. CDR3 nucleotide sequence: TGCAGTGCTAGAGCAGGGGTCGGGAGTCAGCCCCAGCATTTT. Its protein is CSARAGVGSQPQHF.

The rearrangement joins TRBV20-1 to TRBJ1-2; D gene uncertain. V dropped 2 bases and J dropped 4 bases, with 11 bases sitting between them. This CDR3 region has 13 residues. CDR1 is DFQATT and CDR2 is SNEGSKA in the germline V gene (reference sequence). The CDR3 protein is CSARPDGSYGYTF. In nucleotides, the CDR3 is TGCAGTGCTAGACCTGACGGGAGCTATGGCTACACCTTC.

This clonotype was recorded many times. The V call is TRBV11-2, the J call TRBJ2-3; D is tentatively TRBD1 or TRBD2 (5 bases each). The V and J ends lost 6 bases and 0 bases respectively, with 13 bases between them. In germline, CDR1 is SGHAT, CDR2 FQNNGV. CDR3 size: 15 residues. CDR3 region: CASSSRGPSTDTQYF. The CDR3 bases are TGTGCCAGCAGTTCTCGGGGCCCCAGCACAGATACGCAGTATTTT.

The rearrangement uses TRBV7-9 and TRBJ1-2; no firm D call. CDR1 is SEHNR and CDR2 is FQNEAQ in the germline V gene (reference sequence). The CDR3 loop spans 11 amino acids. V was cut by 5 bases and J by 13 bases, with 14 bases left in between. The CDR3, as DNA: TGTGCCAGCAGCCGACGGCCTTTGGCCACCTTC. Translation gives CASSRRPLATF.

This clonotype was found a few times. The rearrangement joins TRBV6-5 to TRBJ1-2; weak D call: TRBD1 (6 bases). Trimming stripped 0 bases from V and 3 bases from J, with 8 bases between. The CDR3 runs 14 residues. Germline assignment: CDR1 MNHEY and CDR2 SVGAGI. The chain's CDR3 is CASSYSNRDYGYTF. In DNA form, the CDR3 reads TGTGCCAGCAGTTACTCGAACAGGGACTATGGCTACACCTTC.

V and J are TRBV5-1 and TRBJ2-1; 9 bases agree with TRBD2. The trim removed 6 bases at V and 10 bases at J, leaving 11 bases unmatched. This CDR3 is built from 14 residues. CDR1 SGHRS and CDR2 YFSETQ come from the germline V gene. The CDR3 loop reads CASIPAGGLGEQFF. The CDR3 bases are TGCGCCAGCATACCAGCGGGAGGTCTCGGGGAGCAGTTCTTC.

This clonotype was counted ten times or more. J is TRBJ1-1 and V is TRBV29-1; no clear D gene. Germline assignment: CDR1 SQVTM and CDR2 ANQGSEA. This CDR3 spans 13 amino acids. With 2 bases removed from V and 0 bases from J, the gap between germline ends came to 7 bases. The CDR3 spells CSVERPMNTEAFF. In DNA, the CDR3 is TGCAGCGTTGAACGGCCCATGAACACTGAAGCTTTCTTT.

In this sample, this clonotype turned up many times. V usage is TRBV20-1 and J usage is TRBJ2-7; D is uncertain. V was pared by 3 bases and J by 2 bases, with 2 bases between. The CDR3 length is 10 residues. Germline assignment: CDR1 DFQATT and CDR2 SNEGSKA (reference sequence). CDR3 sequence: CSASAYEQYF. As DNA, the CDR3 is TGCAGTGCTAGTGCCTACGAGCAGTACTTC.

The chain links TRBV4-1 to TRBJ2-3; 14 bases are a match to TRBD2. The CDR3 spans 18 residues. Trimming cost V 3 bases and J 4 bases; bases outside gene matches: 9. The V gene's germline CDR1 is MGHRA and CDR2 YSYEKL. The CDR3 bases are TGCGCCAGCAGCCAGACGACCGGGACTAGCGGGAGCCCAGATACGCAGTATTTT. Translating it yields CASSQTTGTSGSPDTQYF.

This clonotype was seen repeatedly, ten times or more. This rearrangement joins TRBV6-5 to TRBJ2-7; D perhaps matches TRBD1 (6 bases). V lost 2 bases and J lost 5, with 7 bases in between. Germline CDR1 MNHEY, CDR2 SVGAGI. The CDR3 has 12 residues. CDR3 region: CASSYPGDEQYF. For the CDR3, the DNA is TGTGCCAGCAGTTACCCAGGGGACGAGCAGTACTTC.